One and the same sample provided the 21 T cell receptor beta chains below, sequenced in a study of response to subunit inactivated influenza vaccine. In TCRdb, the RT-PCR reads were re-called with MiXCR into one record per CDR3 protein. Seen here are about 580,000 distinct CDR3 sequences, 14% observed once, and the top ten hold 11%. Sequencing was performed on PBMCs from blood, taken about 13 days after vaccination. The receptors were sampled from a man aged 45 to 65 who received an inactivated influenza vaccine.

This clonotype has just a few counts. CDR3 DNA: TGCGCCAGCAGCCAAGCTAGGGACTGGCTGAGGAACACCATATATTTT. As protein: CASSQARDWLRNTIYF. This sequence joins TRBV4-1 and TRBJ1-3, with D possibly matching TRBD1 (5 bases). Looked up from germline, CDR1 is MGHRA and CDR2 is YSYEKL. V was clipped by 1 base and J by 7 bases, with 17 bases between them. The CDR3 covers 16 residues.

The chain's CDR3 is CASSRGADKAYEQYF. CDR3 DNA: TGTGCCAGCAGCCGCGGAGCGGACAAGGCCTACGAGCAGTACTTC. This chain joins TRBV5-5 and TRBJ2-7; D may be TRBD1 or TRBD2 (5 bases each). The CDR3 spans 15 residues. Per the germline V gene, CDR1 is SGHKS and CDR2 is YYEKEE (reference sequence). V dropped 4 bases and J dropped 2 bases, with 16 bases sitting between them.

The chain couples TRBV7-8 to TRBJ2-1; possibly TRBD1 for D (6 bases). Germline V gene lookup returns CDR1 SGHVS and CDR2 FQNEAQ. The CDR3 length is 17 residues. V was clipped by 5 bases and J by 0 bases, with 17 bases between them. The DNA for the CDR3 is TGTGCCAGCAGCCCCAGGACAGTTCAGAGCTCCTACAATGAGCAGTTCTTC. Its protein product is CASSPRTVQSSYNEQFF.

The chain is built from TRBV2 and TRBJ2-1; a possible D gene is TRBD2 (6 bases). Per germline, CDR1 SNHLY and CDR2 FYNNEI. Trimming removed 8 bases from V and 7 bases from J, with 24 bases in between. The CDR3 consists of 16 residues. This CDR3 is CASGLGLREKWNEQFF. CDR3 nucleotides: TGTGCCAGCGGGTTGGGATTACGGGAGAAGTGGAATGAGCAGTTCTTC.

This clonotype was observed at least ten times. The rearrangement uses TRBV5-5 and TRBJ2-7, with 12 bases fitting TRBD2. Germline V CDR1 and CDR2: SGHKS, YYEKEE (reference sequence). The CDR3 is made up of 15 amino acids. The trim removed 2 bases at V and 3 bases at J, leaving 3 bases unmatched. The CDR3 bases are TGTGCCAGCAGCTTATTGACTAGCGGGAGCTACGAGCAGTACTTC. Translation: CASSLLTSGSYEQYF.

V gene TRBV20-1 combines with J gene TRBJ1-6; maybe TRBD1 (5 bases). The V and J ends lost 0 bases and 0 bases respectively, with 9 bases between them. Germline V gene lookup returns CDR1 DFQATT and CDR2 SNEGSKA (reference sequence). The CDR3 has 16 residues. The CDR3 DNA sequence: TGCAGTGCTAGAGAGGGGGGAAGCTCCTATAATTCACCCCTCCACTTT. Amino acids: CSAREGGSSYNSPLHF.

The rearrangement joins TRBV25-1 to TRBJ2-3, with D uncertain. There are 12 residues in the CDR3. V lost 8 bases and J lost 2, with 8 bases in between. Germline-derived CDR1 and CDR2 are MGHDK and SYGVNS. The CDR3: CASAINTDTQYF. The CDR3 nucleotides read TGTGCCAGCGCTATAAACACAGATACGCAGTATTTT.

This clonotype was recorded many times. The chain links TRBV29-1 to TRBJ2-1; 9 bases agree with TRBD2. The CDR3 is 15 amino acids. V was pared by 7 bases and J by 3 bases, with 10 bases of the junction left unmatched. CDR1 and CDR2 (germline): SQVTM, ANQGSEA. The CDR3 here is CSASTGTSSYNEQFF. Written as DNA, the CDR3 is TGCAGCGCCTCAACCGGGACTAGCAGCTACAATGAGCAGTTCTTC.

This clonotype has ten or more counts. The CDR3 nucleotides read TGTGCCAGCAGCCCAGACACCAGCACCGGGGAGCTGTTTTTT. Translated, it gives CASSPDTSTGELFF. This rearrangement joins TRBV6-2 or TRBV6-3 to TRBJ2-2; no firm D call. Between the trimmed V and J ends, which lost 6 bases and 4 bases, there was a span of 12 bases. This CDR3 is 14 amino acids long. Germline V gene lookup returns CDR1 MNHEY and CDR2 SVGEGT.

V is TRBV5-1 and J is TRBJ2-1; 12 bases line up with TRBD2. This CDR3 spans 16 amino acids. Germline V gene lookup returns CDR1 SGHRS and CDR2 YFSETQ. The ends lost 0 bases at V and 6 bases at J; junction bases unmatched: 4. The CDR3 here is CASSLAASGRANEQFF. The CDR3 DNA is TGCGCCAGCAGCTTGGCCGCTAGCGGGAGGGCCAATGAGCAGTTCTTC.

This clonotype was counted between two and nine times. The J gene is TRBJ2-5, the V gene TRBV4-2; weak D call: TRBD2 (5 bases). Trimming cost V 2 bases and J 1 base, with 17 bases left between them. Germline values: CDR1 LGHNA, CDR2 YNFKEQ. The CDR3 loop spans 17 amino acids. The CDR3 is CASSQIRRTLTQETQYF. CDR3 bases: TGTGCCAGCAGCCAAATCAGACGGACTCTAACCCAAGAGACCCAGTACTTC.

This clonotype was found many times. This chain uses TRBV29-1 with TRBJ2-5, with TRBD1 identical over 9 bases. CDR1 and CDR2 (germline): SQVTM, ANQGSEA. The CDR3 has 13 residues. The trim removed 4 bases at V and 2 bases at J, leaving 2 bases unmatched. The CDR3 loop reads CSVGGQGQETQYF. Here the CDR3 DNA reads TGCAGCGTTGGAGGACAGGGGCAAGAGACCCAGTACTTC. Full variable domain (missing parts from reference TRBV29-1 and TRBJ2-5): SAVISQKPSRDICQRGTSLTIQCQVDSQVTMMFWYRQQPGQSLTLIATANQGSEATYESGFVIDKFPISRPNLTFSTLTVSNMSPEDSSIYLCSVGGQGQETQYFGPGTRLLVL.

This chain links TRBV7-9 with TRBJ2-1; 8 bases align to TRBD1. This CDR3 spans 17 amino acids. CDR1 is SEHNR, CDR2 FQNEAQ, per germline (reference sequence). Trimming at V came to 5 bases and at J to 6 bases, leaving 15 bases not matched to a gene. CDR3 DNA sequence: TGTGCCAGCAGCCAGCCCAGGGGGCTCCACCTCGGCAATGAGCAGTTCTTC. Residues: CASSQPRGLHLGNEQFF.

Only a few counts were recorded for this clonotype. The V call is TRBV28, the J call TRBJ1-6; weak D call: TRBD1 (6 bases). Looked up from germline, CDR1 is MDHEN and CDR2 is SYDVKM. V dropped 7 bases and J dropped 6 bases, with 13 bases sitting between them. This CDR3 region has 14 residues. The DNA of the CDR3 is TGTGCCAGCAAAACGGGGGGGGCTAATTCACCCCTCCACTTT. Translating gives CASKTGGANSPLHF.

V is TRBV12-3 or TRBV12-4 and J is TRBJ2-1, with 11 bases fitting TRBD2. The CDR3 is made up of 14 amino acids. Trimming took 5 bases from V and 9 from J; bases not matched to a gene: 6. The CDR3 nucleotides read TGTGCCAGCAGTGTACTAGCGGGAGACAGTGAGCAGTTCTTC. This sequence encodes CASSVLAGDSEQFF.

This clonotype has a handful of counts. The rearrangement links TRBV7-2 to TRBJ1-6, with D perhaps TRBD1 (6 bases). The CDR3 has 14 amino acids. V shed 5 bases and J shed 10 bases, with 15 bases lying between them. Germline CDR1 SGHTA, CDR2 FQGNSA. The CDR3 DNA sequence: TGTGCCAGCAGCCACACAGGGTTGGGATCACCCCTCCACTTT. This translates into CASSHTGLGSPLHF.

The chain carries TRBV7-2 and TRBJ1-5; the match to TRBD1 covers 8 bases. CDR3 length: 14 amino acids. From germline, CDR1 is SGHTA and CDR2 FQGNSA. After removal of 5 bases from V and 11 bases from J, the junction contained 11 bases not matched to a gene. Here the CDR3 reads CASSASGQAGSQHF. The DNA of the CDR3 is TGTGCCAGCAGCGCCTCGGGACAGGCCGGATCCCAGCATTTT.

This clonotype was seen only a few times. The chain is built from TRBV7-2 and TRBJ2-7; the match to TRBD1 covers 7 bases. The ends lost 5 bases at V and 6 bases at J; junction bases unmatched: 7. The CDR3 runs 13 residues. The germline CDR1 and CDR2 sequences are SGHTA and FQGNSA. For the CDR3, the DNA is TGTGCCAGCAGCCCGACAGGGACCGGCGAGCAGTACTTC. It translates to CASSPTGTGEQYF. Supplemented by reference TRBV7-2 and TRBJ2-7, the full variable domain reads GAGVSQSPSNKVTEKGKDVELRCDPISGHTALYWYRQSLGQGLEFLIYFQGNSAPDKSGLPSDRFSAERTGGSVSTLTIQRTQQEDSAVYLCASSPTGTGEQYFGPGTRLTVT.

The rearrangement links TRBV4-1 to TRBJ1-2, with unresolved D. Germline CDR1 and CDR2: MGHRA and YSYEKL. V was clipped by 5 bases and J by 4 bases, with 11 bases between them. The CDR3 is 13 amino acids. DNA of the CDR3: TGCGCCAGCAGCGAAACACCGAGCTATGGCTACACCTTC. Translation gives CASSETPSYGYTF.

The V gene is TRBV6-1, the J gene TRBJ2-1; no firm D call. Germline CDR1 MNHNS, CDR2 SASEGT. The CDR3 is 15 amino acids. The germline V and J ends were trimmed by 6 bases and 0 bases, with 12 bases remaining between them. The CDR3 bases are TGTGCCAGCAGGCCCACCATGAGCTCCTACAATGAGCAGTTCTTC. Translating gives CASRPTMSSYNEQFF.

This rearrangement joins TRBV10-3 to TRBJ2-3; TRBD1 is a possible D gene (5 bases). Trimming took 4 bases from V and 3 from J, leaving 11 bases between them. The CDR3 runs 14 residues. Germline V gene lookup returns CDR1 ENHRY and CDR2 SYGVKD. In nucleotides, the CDR3 is TGTGCCATCAGTGCCTCCGGACATACAGATACGCAGTATTTT. As protein: CAISASGHTDTQYF.